The clone carrying this T cell receptor (beta chain) was picked up many times. Its target is unknown. Both iRepertoire HTBI primers and Arm-PCR of CDR3 regions were used to build the TCR beta libraries. A single record per CDR3 protein comes from TCRdb applying MiXCR to the multiplex PCR reads. The data contain 300,000 to 400,000 distinct CDR3 sequences, 16% of them singletons. The entry originates in a study of regulatory T cells in long-lasting Graves disease. Time point denoted: newly diagnosed GD, antithyroid drugs for less than 3 months. RNA isolated from PBMCs was used to make the TCR library. The CDR3 has 15 amino acids. Germline V gene data show CDR1 as SGHDT and CDR2 as YYEEEE. Trimming cost V 4 bases and J 0 bases, with 11 bases left between them. Study conclusions and caveats: Newly diagnosed disease favored TRBV20-1 and TRBJ2-1 over persistent disease.

The same sample was also used in a study of T cells in Graves' hyperthyroidism and ophthalmopathy. That publication notes: The primer set for the first-round RT-PCR of the TCR CDR3 was HTBI.

V and J are TRBV5-6 and TRBJ1-5; D not certain. Sequenced material: peripheral blood mononuclear cells (PBMCs), taken at new diagnosis, from a patient treated with antithyroid drugs. This clonotype was obtained from a man aged 40-55 years with Graves disease. DNA for the CDR3: TGTGCCAGCAGCCCCATGGTCAATAGCAATCAGCCCCAGCATTTT. It codes for CASSPMVNSNQPQHF.